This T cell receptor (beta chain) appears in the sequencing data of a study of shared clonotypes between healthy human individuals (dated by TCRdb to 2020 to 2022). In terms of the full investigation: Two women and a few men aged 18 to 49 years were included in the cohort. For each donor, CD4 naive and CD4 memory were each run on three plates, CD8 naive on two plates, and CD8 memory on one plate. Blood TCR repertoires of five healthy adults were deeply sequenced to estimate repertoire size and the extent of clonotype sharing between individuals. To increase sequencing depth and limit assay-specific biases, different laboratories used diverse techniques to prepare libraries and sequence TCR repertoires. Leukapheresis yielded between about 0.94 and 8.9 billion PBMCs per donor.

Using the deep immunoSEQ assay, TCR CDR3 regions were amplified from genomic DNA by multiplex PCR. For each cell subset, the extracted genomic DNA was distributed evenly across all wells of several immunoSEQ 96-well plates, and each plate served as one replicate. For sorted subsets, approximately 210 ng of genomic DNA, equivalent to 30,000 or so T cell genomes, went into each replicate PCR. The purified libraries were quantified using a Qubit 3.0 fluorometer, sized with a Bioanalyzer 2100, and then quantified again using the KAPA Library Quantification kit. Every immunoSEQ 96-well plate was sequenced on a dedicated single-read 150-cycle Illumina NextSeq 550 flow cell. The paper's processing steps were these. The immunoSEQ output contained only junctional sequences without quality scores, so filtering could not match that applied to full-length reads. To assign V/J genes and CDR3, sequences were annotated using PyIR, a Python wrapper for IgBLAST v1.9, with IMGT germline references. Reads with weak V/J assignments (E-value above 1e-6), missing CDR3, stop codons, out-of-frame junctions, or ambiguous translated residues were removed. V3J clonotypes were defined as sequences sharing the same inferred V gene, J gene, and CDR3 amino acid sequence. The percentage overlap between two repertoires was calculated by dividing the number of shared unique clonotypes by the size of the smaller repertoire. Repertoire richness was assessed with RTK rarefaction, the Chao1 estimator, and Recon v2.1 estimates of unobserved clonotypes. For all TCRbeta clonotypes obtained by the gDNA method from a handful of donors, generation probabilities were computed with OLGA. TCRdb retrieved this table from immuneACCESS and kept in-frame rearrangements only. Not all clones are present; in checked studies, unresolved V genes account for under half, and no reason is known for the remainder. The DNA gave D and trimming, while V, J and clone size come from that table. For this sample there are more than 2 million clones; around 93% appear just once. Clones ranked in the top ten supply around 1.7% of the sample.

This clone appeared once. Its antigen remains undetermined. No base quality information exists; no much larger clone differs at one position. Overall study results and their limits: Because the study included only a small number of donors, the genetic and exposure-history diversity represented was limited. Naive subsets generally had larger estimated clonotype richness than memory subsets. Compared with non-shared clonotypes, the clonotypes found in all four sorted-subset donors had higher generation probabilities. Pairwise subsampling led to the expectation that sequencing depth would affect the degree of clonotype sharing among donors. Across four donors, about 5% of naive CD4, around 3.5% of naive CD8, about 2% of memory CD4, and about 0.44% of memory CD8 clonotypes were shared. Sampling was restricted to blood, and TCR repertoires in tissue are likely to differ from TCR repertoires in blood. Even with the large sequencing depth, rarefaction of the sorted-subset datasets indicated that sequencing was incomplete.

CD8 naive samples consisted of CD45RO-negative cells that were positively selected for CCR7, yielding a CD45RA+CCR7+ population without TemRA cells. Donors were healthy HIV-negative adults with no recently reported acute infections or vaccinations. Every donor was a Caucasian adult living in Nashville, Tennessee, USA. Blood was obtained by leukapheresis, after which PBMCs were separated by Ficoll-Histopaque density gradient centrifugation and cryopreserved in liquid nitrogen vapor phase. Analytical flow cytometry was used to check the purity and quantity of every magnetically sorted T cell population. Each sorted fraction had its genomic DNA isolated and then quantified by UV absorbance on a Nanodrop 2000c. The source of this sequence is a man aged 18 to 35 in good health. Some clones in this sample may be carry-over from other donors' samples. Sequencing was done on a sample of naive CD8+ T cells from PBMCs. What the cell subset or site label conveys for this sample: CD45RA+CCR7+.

In nucleotides, the sequence is TGTGCCAGCAGTGAAGTCATCGGGACTAGCGCTAATGAGCAGTTCTTC. It translates to CASSEVIGTSANEQFF. The V and J segments used are TRBV2 and TRBJ2-1, with 10 junctional bases fitting TRBD2. CDR1 is given as SNHLY and CDR2 as FYNNEI, both from the germline V gene. Spanning cysteine to phenylalanine, the CDR3 consists of 16 amino acids. The read is trimmed to its CDR3 DNA, 48 bases read in frame from base 1. V loses 1 base at its end and J loses 7 bases; junction bases beyond the gene matches: 7.